This note documents a single TCR beta chain sequence. Sequencing was performed with immunoSEQ multiplex PCR; in TCRdb, only in-frame clones are kept and a portion is missing. The table has 330,000 or so clones, about 91% seen once. This entry comes from a study of blood T cell repertoires in COVID-19. The wider study: Samples taken during acute and convalescent COVID-19 were collected in the United States, Italy and Spain. PBMCs, B-cell-depleted T cells, or T cells were the source of the cDNA or gDNA that made up the material.

This CDR3 region has 16 residues. The junction had 9 bases not matched to a gene; V was cut back by 2 bases and J by 4 bases. Germline lookup yields CDR1 MNHEY and CDR2 SMNVEV (reference sequence). The rearrangement joins TRBV27 to TRBJ2-5, with 8 bases matching TRBD1. Sequencing input: peripheral blood. This TCR came from a man aged 30 to 39 with COVID-19, enrolled during active disease. As DNA, the CDR3 is TGTGCCAGCAGTTTAACGCGACAGGGGACGGGAGAGACCCAGTACTTC. As protein: CASSLTRQGTGETQYF.